Below, 9 T cell receptor beta chains from the same sample are listed, as sequenced in a study of beta chain features in type 1 diabetes listed by TCRdb under 2018. Here is what the overall study found, with its caveats: A moderate but significant shortening of TCRB CDR3 length was observed in type 1 diabetes patients in all four CD4+ subsets.

No antigens are known for them. Libraries were prepared through the immunoSEQ multiplex PCR assay. The entire amount of isolated RNA was reverse transcribed using the High Capacity cDNA Reverse Transcription Kit, so the sequenced TCRB transcripts were expressed ones. Sourced from immuneACCESS, this table was stored by TCRdb with only in-frame sequences that have V and J called. A share of the clones is absent; for the studies checked, an unresolved V gene accounts for under half, and the remainder has no known explanation. The sample contains roughly 730,000 clones, roughly 13% of them found a single time. About 0.02% of the sample belongs to the ten largest clones. Specimen: naive CD4+ T cells from blood. What the cell subset or site label conveys for this sample: true naive CD4+ T cells. The receptors originated from a man younger than 35 with type 1 diabetes.

This chain uses TRBV19 with TRBJ1-5, with a weak D call TRBD1 (6 bases). The CDR3 runs to 15 residues. The V and J ends lost 8 bases and 0 bases respectively, with 14 bases between them. CDR1 is LNHDA and CDR2 is SQIVND in the germline V gene (reference sequence). The CDR3 DNA is TGTGCCAGTCTGACTATGACAGGTAGCAATCAGCCCCAGCATTTT. Translated, it gives CASLTMTGSNQPQHF.

The chain links TRBV5-4 to TRBJ1-4; the match to TRBD1 covers 7 bases. V shed 2 bases and J 0 bases; nucleotides not matched to a gene: 7. The germline gives CDR1 SGHNT, CDR2 YYREEE (reference sequence). This CDR3 comprises 17 residues. The CDR3 region has the DNA TGTGCCAGCAGCTTACAGGGGAGGGGAGCAACTAATGAAAAACTGTTTTTT. Protein: CASSLQGRGATNEKLFF.

The chain is built from TRBV6-5 and TRBJ1-6; no firm D call. V lost 6 bases and J 10 bases, leaving 19 bases between the germline ends. Per germline, CDR1 MNHEY and CDR2 SVGAGI. There are 15 residues in the CDR3. The CDR3: CASRRWNTATSPLHF. CDR3 in DNA: TGTGCCAGCAGACGGTGGAACACTGCCACCTCACCCCTCCACTTT.

This clone came up a few times. This sequence joins TRBV10-3 and TRBJ2-3; TRBD1 matches at 7 bases. Looked up from germline, CDR1 is ENHRY and CDR2 is SYGVKD. V shed 5 bases and J 5 bases; nucleotides not matched to a gene: 7. The CDR3 loop spans 14 amino acids. In nucleotides, the CDR3 is TGTGCCATCAGTTCGGACAGGCTAGGAGATACGCAGTATTTT. It encodes CAISSDRLGDTQYF.

This clone was seen a handful of times. The J gene is TRBJ2-1, the V gene TRBV5-1; D ambiguous. In germline, CDR1 is SGHRS, CDR2 YFSETQ. This CDR3 has 15 amino acids. Trimming left V 5 bases short and J 1 base short, with 13 bases between. The CDR3 sequence: CASRPSGQSYNEQFF. The CDR3 bases are TGCGCCAGCAGGCCCTCTGGTCAATCCTACAATGAGCAGTTCTTC.

There are a few counts of this clone. The genes are TRBV30 and TRBJ2-1; no clear D gene. The CDR3 is 14 amino acids. Trimming shortened V by 4 bases and J by 0 bases, and 10 bases separated the two germline ends. Germline V CDR1 and CDR2: GTSNPN, SVGIG (reference sequence). In DNA form, the CDR3 reads TGTGCCTGGACAGGCATCAGCTCCTACAATGAGCAGTTCTTC. It translates to CAWTGISSYNEQFF.

This chain joins TRBV16 and TRBJ2-3; D gene ambiguous. The V end was cut by 2 bases, the J end by 1 base, with 10 bases between. There are 15 residues in the CDR3. The germline V gene encodes CDR1 KGHSY and CDR2 FQNENV. CDR3 nucleotide sequence: TGTGCCAGCAGCCAAGTGCAGGCCGGCACAGATACGCAGTATTTT. Its protein product is CASSQVQAGTDTQYF. Full variable domain (missing parts from reference TRBV16 and TRBJ2-3): GEEVAQTPKHLVRGEGQKAKLYCAPIKGHSYVFWYQQVLKNEFKFLISFQNENVFDETGMPKERFSAKCLPNSPCSLEIQATKLEDSAVYFCASSQVQAGTDTQYFGPGTRLTVL.

This clone was counted a few times. The genes are TRBV6-5 and TRBJ1-2, with D unclear. The CDR3 consists of 13 residues. The V and J ends lost 2 bases and 8 bases respectively, with 12 bases between them. Germline V CDR1 and CDR2: MNHEY, SVGAGI. CDR3 loop: CASSYGPSTGYTF. In DNA form, the CDR3 reads TGTGCCAGCAGTTACGGTCCGAGTACCGGCTACACCTTC.

The chain links TRBV29-1 to TRBJ1-1, with D perhaps TRBD1 (6 bases). Germline CDR1 and CDR2: SQVTM and ANQGSEA. Trimming took 3 bases from V and 11 from J, leaving 13 bases between them. The CDR3 consists of 11 residues. The CDR3 region is CSVERAGAAFF. CDR3 in DNA: TGCAGCGTTGAGAGGGCGGGGGCGGCTTTCTTT.